The clone carrying this T cell receptor beta chain came up a few times. The antigen remains undetermined. Genes and germline are mouse. The DNA ends 3 residues before the CDR3 does, and the rest of the CDR3 is filled in from the germline J gene. The data derive from a study of CD8+ T cells in alopecia areata. Turning to the study itself: Female C3H/HeJ mice aged roughly 7-10 weeks received skin from approximately 6-13-month-old C3H/HeJ donors with spontaneous alopecia.

Study outcomes and limitations: Scalp sequencing captures resident alphabeta T cells of normal skin too.

After removal of 5 bases from V and 0 bases from J, the junction contained 8 bases not matched to a gene. This CDR3 contains 17 residues. The germline V gene has CDR1 NSHNY and CDR2 SYGAGN. Using CD4, CD8alpha, NKG2D, NKG2ACE and other markers, pooled cutaneous lymph node cells were sorted. The sequencing template was cDNA reverse transcribed from extracted RNA. The method was immunoSEQ multiplex PCR; TCRdb's version includes in-frame clones alone and lacks a portion of them. The sample was found to contain 270,000 or so clones, and every one recurs. What was sequenced was CD4+ T cells sorted from a lymph node. The chain recombines TRBV13-1 with TRBJ1-6; TRBD1 agrees at 7 bases. TRBJ1-6 is recorded as an ORF, its role being uncertain. The receptor was isolated from a C3H/HeJ mouse with alopecia areata. The mice in this strain carry MHC haplotype H2-k. The DNA read from the CDR3 is TGTGCCAGCAGGCCTCCGGGACAGAGTTCCTATAATTCGCCC. The encoded protein is CASRPPGQSSYNSP. The full CDR3 sequence reads CASRPPGQSSYNSPLYF.